This T cell receptor beta chain was documented in a study of CD8 T cells in ankylosing spondylitis. General study findings and limits: Disease-linked clones were CD8+ and relatively rare in peripheral blood. Blood from ankylosing spondylitis patients appeared to carry a characteristic roughly 8-variant TCR beta motif.

Construction of TCR beta libraries was performed using quantitative 5'-RACE with molecular barcodes. TCRdb recomputed calls from the 5' RACE reads with MiXCR, one row per CDR3 protein. In the table there are 240,000 or so distinct CDR3 sequences, around 7.8% of which are singletons. The CDR3 is made up of 12 amino acids. Per the germline V gene, CDR1 is SQVTM and CDR2 is ANQGSEA. Trimming stripped 6 bases from V and 6 bases from J, with 14 bases between. Ten or more counts support this clonotype. Antigen unknown. This clonotype originated in a male donor with ankylosing spondylitis or in good health (not recorded which). J is TRBJ1-1 and V is TRBV29-1; D call uncertain. Sample: blood, either unsorted or a sorted T cell fraction (not recorded which). The CDR3 sequence is CSVRIAPSEAFF. In DNA, the CDR3 is TGCAGCGTCCGCATAGCGCCTTCTGAAGCTTTCTTT.